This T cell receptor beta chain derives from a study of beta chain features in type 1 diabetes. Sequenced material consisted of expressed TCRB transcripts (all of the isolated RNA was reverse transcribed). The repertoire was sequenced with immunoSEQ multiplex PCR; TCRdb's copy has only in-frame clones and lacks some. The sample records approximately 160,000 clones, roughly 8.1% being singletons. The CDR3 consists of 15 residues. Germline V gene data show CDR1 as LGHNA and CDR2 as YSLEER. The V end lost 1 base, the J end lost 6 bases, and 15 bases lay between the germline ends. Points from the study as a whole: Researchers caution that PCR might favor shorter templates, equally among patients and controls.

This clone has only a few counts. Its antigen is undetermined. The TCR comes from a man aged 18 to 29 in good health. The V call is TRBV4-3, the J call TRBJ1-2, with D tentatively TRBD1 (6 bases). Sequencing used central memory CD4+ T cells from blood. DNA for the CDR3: TGCGCCAGCAGCCAAGGAGACAGGTTGCTAGATGGCTACACCTTC. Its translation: CASSQGDRLLDGYTF.